What follows describes a single T cell receptor beta chain. The antigen is undetermined. A universal primer site came from template switching; cDNA carried unique molecular identifiers. TCRdb analysed the 5' RACE reads with MiXCR anew, one entry per CDR3 protein. The sample carries 1.5 million to 2 million distinct CDR3 sequences, 25% to 35% recorded once. The data are from a study of identical twins. Study-wide results and limits: Within cord blood, abundant beta clonotypes carried fewer insertions, but memory repertoires showed no such trend. Excess twin sharing in beta out-of-frame sequences was weaker.

Everyone who gave samples was a healthy Caucasian. The sequenced material came from cord blood. This receptor was taken from a newborn girl in good health.

The chain's CDR3 is CASSGRQSYSYGYTF. For the CDR3, the DNA is TGTGCCAGCAGTGGGCGACAGTCCTACAGCTATGGCTACACCTTC. The genes are TRBV6-1 and TRBJ1-2; a possible D gene is TRBD1 (5 bases). V was trimmed by 4 bases and J by 4 bases, leaving 16 bases between them. The CDR3 runs 15 residues. Germline V gene sequence: CDR1 MNHNS, CDR2 SASEGT.